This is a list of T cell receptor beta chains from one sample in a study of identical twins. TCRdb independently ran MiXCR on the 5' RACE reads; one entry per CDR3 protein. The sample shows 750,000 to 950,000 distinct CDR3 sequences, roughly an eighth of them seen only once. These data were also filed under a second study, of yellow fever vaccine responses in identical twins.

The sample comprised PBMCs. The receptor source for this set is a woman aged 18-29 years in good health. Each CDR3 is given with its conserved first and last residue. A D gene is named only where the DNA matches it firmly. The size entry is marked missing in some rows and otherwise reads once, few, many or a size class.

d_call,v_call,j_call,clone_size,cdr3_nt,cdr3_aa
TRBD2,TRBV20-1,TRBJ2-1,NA,TGCAGTGCTCCTTGGACTAGCGTGGGGGATGAGCAGTTCTTC,CSAPWTSVGDEQFF
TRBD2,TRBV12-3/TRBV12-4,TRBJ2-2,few,TGTGCCAGCAGTTTACGGACTAGCGGGGAGGGGATTGCCGGGGAGCTGTTTTTT,CASSLRTSGEGIAGELFF
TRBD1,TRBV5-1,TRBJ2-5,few,TGCGCCAGCAGCTGGACAGGGTCCGATGAGACCCAGTACTTC,CASSWTGSDETQYF
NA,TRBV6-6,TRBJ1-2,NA,TGTGCCAGCAGTAACGGGCCGCCTAGTGGCTACACCTTC,CASSNGPPSGYTF
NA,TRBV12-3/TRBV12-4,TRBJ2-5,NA,TGTGCCAGCAGTTTATGGCGGAGCCGGACTGAAGAGACCCAGTACTTC,CASSLWRSRTEETQYF
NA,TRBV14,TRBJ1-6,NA,TGTGCCAGCAGCCAAGGGCGGCTGATGGCCCTCCACTTT,CASSQGRLMALHF
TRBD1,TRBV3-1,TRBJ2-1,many,TGTGCCAGCAGCCAAGTGGGGCGGGACAGGGTTAACAATGAGCAGTTCTTC,CASSQVGRDRVNNEQFF
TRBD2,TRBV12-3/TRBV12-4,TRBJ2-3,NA,TGTGCCAGCAGTTTAAGGGAGGGGCCGGGACGTAACACAGATACGCAGTATTTT,CASSLREGPGRNTDTQYF
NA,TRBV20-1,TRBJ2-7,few,TGCAGTGCTAGAGATAGGGACCTGCAGTACTTC,CSARDRDLQYF
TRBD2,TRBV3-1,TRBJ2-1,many,TGCGCCAGCAGCCGGGGGGGCAATGAGCAGTTCTTC,CASSRGGNEQFF
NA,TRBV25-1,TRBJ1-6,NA,TGTGCCAGCAAGGAAAGCCGAACTACTAATTCACCCCTCCACTTT,CASKESRTTNSPLHF
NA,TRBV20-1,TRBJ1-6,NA,TGCAGTGCTAGAGATAGGACCGTCCAGAGCTCCTATAATTCACCCCTCCACTTT,CSARDRTVQSSYNSPLHF
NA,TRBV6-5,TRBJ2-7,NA,TGTGCCAGCAGTTACGGGGACTTACGCTCCTACGAGCAGTACTTC,CASSYGDLRSYEQYF
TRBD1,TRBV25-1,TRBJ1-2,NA,TGTGCCAGCAGTGACCCGAGACAGGGGGAAGGGTATGGCTACACCTTC,CASSDPRQGEGYGYTF
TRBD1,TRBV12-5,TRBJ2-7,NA,TGTGCTAGTGGTATAACAGGGGGCCCATCCTACGAGCAGTACTTC,CASGITGGPSYEQYF